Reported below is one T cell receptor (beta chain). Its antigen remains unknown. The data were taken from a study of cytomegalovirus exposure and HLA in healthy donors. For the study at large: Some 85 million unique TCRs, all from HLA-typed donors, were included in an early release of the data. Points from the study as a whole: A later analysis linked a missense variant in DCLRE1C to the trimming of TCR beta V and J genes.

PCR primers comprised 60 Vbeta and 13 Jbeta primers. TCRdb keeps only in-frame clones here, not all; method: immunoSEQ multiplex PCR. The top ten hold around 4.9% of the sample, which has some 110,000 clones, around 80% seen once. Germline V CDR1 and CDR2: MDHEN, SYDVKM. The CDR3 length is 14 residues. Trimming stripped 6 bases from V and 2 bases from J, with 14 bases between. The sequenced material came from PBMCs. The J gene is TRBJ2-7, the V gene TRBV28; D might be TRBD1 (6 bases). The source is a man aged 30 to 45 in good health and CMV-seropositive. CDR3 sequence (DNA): TGTGCCAGCAGCTTCTACCAGGGGACCTACGAGCAGTACTTC. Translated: CASSFYQGTYEQYF.